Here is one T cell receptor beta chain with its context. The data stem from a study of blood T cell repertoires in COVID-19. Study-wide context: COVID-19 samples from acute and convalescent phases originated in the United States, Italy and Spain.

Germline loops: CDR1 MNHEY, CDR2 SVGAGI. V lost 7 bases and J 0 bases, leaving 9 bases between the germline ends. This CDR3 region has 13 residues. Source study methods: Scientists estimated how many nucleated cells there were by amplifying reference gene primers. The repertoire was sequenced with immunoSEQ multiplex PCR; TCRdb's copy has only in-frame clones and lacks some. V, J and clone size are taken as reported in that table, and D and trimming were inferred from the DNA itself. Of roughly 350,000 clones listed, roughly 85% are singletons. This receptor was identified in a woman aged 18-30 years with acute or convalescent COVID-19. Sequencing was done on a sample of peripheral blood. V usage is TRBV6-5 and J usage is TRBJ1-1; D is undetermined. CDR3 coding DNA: TGTGCCAGCAAGCGAATAATGAACACTGAAGCTTTCTTT. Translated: CASKRIMNTEAFF.